This entry lists 20 T cell receptor beta chains sequenced from one sample in a study of blood T cell repertoires in COVID-19. TCRdb keeps only in-frame clones here, not all; method: immunoSEQ multiplex PCR. This table has about 180,000 clones, roughly 84% appearing once. Sequenced: peripheral blood. These receptors were collected from a person aged 65 to 85 with COVID-19, enrolled during active disease.

The chain employs TRBV18 and TRBJ2-3, with TRBD2 identical over 13 bases. Per the germline V gene, CDR1 is KGHSH and CDR2 is LQKENI. The CDR3 spans 15 residues. The V segment lost 8 bases and the J segment 5 bases; nucleotides outside the gene matches: 7. The CDR3 bases are TGTGCCAGCCGTGGACTAGCGGGGGTAGTAGATACGCAGTATTTT. Its protein product is CASRGLAGVVDTQYF.

The CDR3 protein is CASSLMGLLYEQYF. CDR3 coding DNA: TGTGCCAGCAGTTTGATGGGACTTCTGTACGAGCAGTACTTC. The chain joins TRBV28 to TRBJ2-7; TRBD2 might be the D (6 bases). Germline V lookup: CDR1 MDHEN, CDR2 SYDVKM. Trimming removed 3 bases at V and 4 bases at J, with 13 bases between. This CDR3 contains 14 residues.

The chain uses TRBV7-3 and TRBJ2-2, with D possibly matching TRBD1 (6 bases). The V gene lost 1 base and the J gene lost 0 bases, with 15 bases spanning the gap. The CDR3 runs to 18 residues. Germline lookup yields CDR1 SGHTA and CDR2 FQGTGA. The CDR3 DNA follows: TGTGCCAGCAGCTTAAAAGCAGGGGCGGACTCGAACACCGGGGAGCTGTTTTTT. Encoded protein: CASSLKAGADSNTGELFF.

In this sample, this clone turned up a few times. The chain uses TRBV5-8 and TRBJ2-2; D is unclear. The CDR3 totals 12 residues. Trimming stripped 4 bases from V and 7 bases from J, with 8 bases between. Per germline, CDR1 SGHTS and CDR2 YDEGEE. The CDR3 reads CASSRYGGELFF. In DNA, the CDR3 is TGTGCCAGCAGCCGGTATGGCGGGGAGCTGTTTTTT.

This chain joins TRBV28 and TRBJ1-2, with 12 bases lining up with TRBD1. The CDR3 contains 18 residues. The germline V gene encodes CDR1 MDHEN and CDR2 SYDVKM. V dropped 7 bases and J dropped 4; count of bases not matched to a gene: 16. The CDR3 DNA is TGTGCCAGCACCCCCCTGTCCGGGACAGGGGGCTTTCGCTATGGCTACACCTTC. Translation gives CASTPLSGTGGFRYGYTF.

This clone showed up just a few times. This rearrangement joins TRBV9 to TRBJ2-3, with unresolved D. The V end lost 0 bases, the J end lost 5 bases, and 10 bases lay between the germline ends. CDR3 length: 14 residues. Germline CDR1 and CDR2: SGDLS and YYNGEE. The CDR3 nucleotides are TGTGCCAGCAGCGTAGATCCGAGTGAAGATACGCAGTATTTT. It yields the protein CASSVDPSEDTQYF.

The chain uses TRBV7-2 and TRBJ2-3; D is unclear. V shed 5 bases and J shed 0 bases, with 3 bases lying between them. The CDR3 runs 12 residues. Germline CDR1 reads SGHTA; CDR2 reads FQGNSA. The CDR3 sequence is CASSTSTDTQYF. The CDR3 DNA is TGTGCCAGCAGCACAAGCACAGATACGCAGTATTTT.

The genes are TRBV19 and TRBJ2-3; 7 positions agree with TRBD2. There are 19 residues in the CDR3. CDR1 and CDR2 (germline): LNHDA, SQIVND (reference sequence). J lost 6 bases, V lost 2 bases, and 20 bases had no gene match. CDR3 protein: CASSIPYPSREAIPDTQYF. CDR3 coding DNA: TGTGCCAGTAGTATACCCTACCCTAGCCGGGAGGCCATTCCGGATACGCAGTATTTT.

As regards this clone: Additional DNA sequences in this sample encode the identical CDR3. The CDR3 nucleotides read TGTGCCAGCAGCCGAACAAGCGGGGCCCAAGAGACCCAGTACTTC. Its protein is CASSRTSGAQETQYF. The V call is TRBV5-4, the J call TRBJ2-5; 7 nucleotides line up with TRBD2. V shed 4 bases, J shed 1 base, and the junction held 7 bases outside the gene matches. This CDR3 has 15 amino acids. Germline CDR1 is SGHNT and CDR2 is YYREEE (reference sequence).

The rearrangement uses TRBV27 and TRBJ1-5; 10 nucleotides align to TRBD1. The CDR3 length is 17 residues. Germline values: CDR1 MNHEY, CDR2 SMNVEV (reference sequence). Trimming removed 2 bases from V and 1 base from J; junction bases left unmatched: 5. The DNA of the CDR3 is TGTGCCAGCAGTTTACACGGGGACAGGGGAAGCAATCAGCCCCAGCATTTT. Translating it yields CASSLHGDRGSNQPQHF.

The chain joins TRBV5-1 to TRBJ2-3, with D unclear. V was pared by 1 base and J by 3 bases, with 6 bases between. The CDR3 covers 13 residues. Germline values: CDR1 SGHRS, CDR2 YFSETQ. This chain's CDR3 is CASSLSVTDTQYF. In DNA, the CDR3 is TGCGCCAGCAGCTTGTCGGTGACAGATACGCAGTATTTT.

The chain joins TRBV7-9 to TRBJ1-2; TRBD1 might be the D (5 bases). The CDR3 extends over 16 amino acids. The germline V gene has CDR1 SEHNR and CDR2 FQNEAQ (reference sequence). V lost 0 bases and J 0 bases, leaving 11 bases between the germline ends. CDR3 protein: CASSLARRGANYGYTF. Written as DNA, the CDR3 is TGTGCCAGCAGCTTAGCGCGGAGGGGAGCTAACTATGGCTACACCTTC. The full variable domain, with the rest looked up from reference TRBV7-9 and TRBJ1-2, is DTGVSQNPRHKITKRGQNVTFRCDPISEHNRLYWYRQTLGQGPEFLTYFQNEAQLEKSRLLSDRFSAERPKGSFSTLEIQRTEQGDSAMYLCASSLARRGANYGYTFGSGTRLTVV.

This chain connects TRBV9 to TRBJ2-1; maybe TRBD2 (6 bases). Germline CDR1 is SGDLS and CDR2 is YYNGEE. Trimming left V 0 bases short and J 0 bases short, with 10 bases between. The CDR3 contains 16 residues. CDR3 in DNA: TGTGCCAGCAGCGTAGGGGCGGGGAGCTCCTACAATGAGCAGTTCTTC. Translating it yields CASSVGAGSSYNEQFF.

J is TRBJ2-3 and V is TRBV24-1, with 12 bases fitting TRBD2. V was clipped by 4 bases and J by 1 base; unmatched bases: 8. Per the germline V gene, CDR1 is KGHDR and CDR2 is SFDVKD. The CDR3 loop spans 18 amino acids. The CDR3 region is CATSDPNPSGGGTDTQYF. The CDR3 DNA is TGTGCCACCAGTGACCCAAACCCTAGCGGGGGGGGCACAGATACGCAGTATTTT.

This clone was found once. The V gene is TRBV9, the J gene TRBJ1-1; 9 bases are a match to TRBD1. The CDR3 totals 15 residues. The trim removed 4 bases at V and 1 base at J, leaving 5 bases unmatched. Germline CDR1 and CDR2: SGDLS and YYNGEE. The CDR3 reads CASSSGQGANTEAFF. As DNA, the CDR3 is TGTGCCAGCAGCTCGGGACAGGGAGCGAACACTGAAGCTTTCTTT.

The table lists this clone with a count of one. The rearrangement joins TRBV11-2 to TRBJ1-5, with D possibly being TRBD1 (5 bases). CDR1 and CDR2 from the germline V gene are SGHAT and FQNNGV. With 5 bases removed from V and 7 bases from J, the gap between germline ends came to 12 bases. This CDR3 is built from 13 residues. Here the CDR3 DNA reads TGTGCCAGCAGCCACGGGCGGGGGCAGCCCCAGCATTTT. This encodes CASSHGRGQPQHF.

The table lists this clone with many counts. The gene calls are TRBV5-1 and TRBJ2-7; 7 bases align to TRBD1. Trimming cost V 5 bases and J 2 bases; bases outside gene matches: 7. This CDR3 spans 14 amino acids. The germline V gene has CDR1 SGHRS and CDR2 YFSETQ. The CDR3 here is CASRPTGVAYEQYF. The CDR3 DNA reads TGCGCCAGCAGACCTACAGGGGTGGCCTACGAGCAGTACTTC.

CDR3 sequence reads: CASNPPRTGHSGANVLTF. Here the CDR3 DNA reads TGTGCCAGCAACCCCCCCCGGACAGGGCACTCTGGGGCCAACGTCCTGACTTTC. The chain uses TRBV7-3 and TRBJ2-6; 8 bases are shared with TRBD1. J was trimmed by 0 bases and V by 7 bases; bases with no gene match: 11. This CDR3 has 18 amino acids. Germline V lookup: CDR1 SGHTA, CDR2 FQGTGA. Supplemented by reference TRBV7-3 and TRBJ2-6, the full variable domain reads GAGVSQTPSNKVTEKGKYVELRCDPISGHTALYWYRQSLGQGPEFLIYFQGTGAADDSGLPNDRFFAVRPEGSVSTLKIQRTERGDSAVYLCASNPPRTGHSGANVLTFGAGSRLTVL.

This clone was picked up one time. The V call is TRBV4-2, the J call TRBJ2-1; 8 bases fit TRBD2. The CDR3 sequence is 17 residues long. The J segment lost 4 bases and the V segment lost 0 bases, leaving 8 bases of the junction unmatched. From germline, CDR1 is LGHNA and CDR2 YNFKEQ. The CDR3 DNA follows: TGTGCCAGCAGCCAAGAATATAAGCGGGAGTTATACAATGAGCAGTTCTTC. The encoded protein is CASSQEYKRELYNEQFF.

This chain uses TRBV7-9 with TRBJ1-4; a weak D match, TRBD1 (6 bases). Germline CDR1 and CDR2: SEHNR and FQNEAQ (reference sequence). This CDR3 region has 15 residues. The V and J ends lost 2 bases and 7 bases respectively, with 14 bases between them. The chain's CDR3 is CASSLSVQGPEKLFF. The CDR3 DNA reads TGTGCCAGCAGCTTAAGTGTACAGGGCCCTGAAAAACTGTTTTTT.